The 9 T cell receptor beta chains given below trace back to one sample, sequenced in a study of cytomegalovirus exposure and HLA in healthy donors. Amplification used 60 Vbeta primers and 13 Jbeta primers. The method was immunoSEQ multiplex PCR; TCRdb's version includes in-frame clones alone and lacks a portion of them. This table holds about 90,000 clones, around 70% found once. The sample comprised PBMCs. The receptors originated from a woman in her fifties or sixties in good health and CMV-seropositive.

The chain couples TRBV15 to TRBJ2-3, with a tentative D call TRBD2 (5 bases). The CDR3 is made up of 16 amino acids. With 0 bases removed from V and 6 bases from J, the gap between germline ends came to 16 bases. Per germline, CDR1 LNHNV and CDR2 YYDKDF (reference sequence). Here the CDR3 DNA reads TGTGCCACCAGCAGAGATAGGGCTAGCCTTGTGGATACGCAGTATTTT. Translated: CATSRDRASLVDTQYF. Variable domain in full (rest from reference TRBV15 and TRBJ2-3): DAMVIQNPRYQVTQFGKPVTLSCSQTLNHNVMYWYQQKSSQAPKLLFHYYDKDFNNEADTPDNFQSRRPNTSFCFLDIRSPGLGDTAMYLCATSRDRASLVDTQYFGPGTRLTVL.

This chain links TRBV7-2 with TRBJ1-5; TRBD1 agrees at 9 bases. The CDR3 spans 15 residues. Germline values: CDR1 SGHTA, CDR2 FQGNSA. J was trimmed by 6 bases and V by 4 bases; bases with no gene match: 7. Here the CDR3 reads CASSSWTGVLQPQHF. In DNA form, the CDR3 reads TGTGCCAGCAGCTCCTGGACAGGGGTTCTTCAGCCCCAGCATTTT.

This clone has a handful of counts. Other nucleotide sequences in the sample specify the same CDR3. In DNA form, the CDR3 reads TGCGCCAGCAGCCGGGACAGGGATCAGCCCCAGCATTTT. This gives the protein CASSRDRDQPQHF. The V call is TRBV5-1, the J call TRBJ1-5, with 9 bases that match TRBD1. V gave up 4 bases and J gave up 5 bases; unmatched junction bases: 1. This CDR3 is 13 amino acids long. Germline V gene lookup returns CDR1 SGHRS and CDR2 YFSETQ.

The V call is TRBV27, the J call TRBJ1-2, with D unclear. This CDR3 is 14 amino acids long. The germline V and J ends were trimmed by 4 bases and 6 bases, with 15 bases remaining between them. The germline V gene encodes CDR1 MNHEY and CDR2 SMNVEV (reference sequence). CDR3 protein: CASSSGQEINGYTF. The CDR3 DNA follows: TGTGCCAGCAGTTCCGGTCAGGAAATCAATGGCTACACCTTC.

The rearrangement links TRBV19 to TRBJ1-1, with D uncertain. The CDR3 has 14 amino acids. The V end lost 9 bases, the J end lost 0 bases, and 14 bases lay between the germline ends. CDR1 and CDR2 from the germline V gene are LNHDA and SQIVND (reference sequence). This CDR3 reads CASRHGLLNTEAFF. CDR3 bases: TGTGCCAGCCGTCATGGACTGCTGAACACTGAAGCTTTCTTT.

The chain carries TRBV10-3 and TRBJ2-7; D ambiguous. The CDR3 contains 11 residues. Germline loops: CDR1 ENHRY, CDR2 SYGVKD. The V and J ends lost 3 bases and 7 bases respectively, with 7 bases between them. CDR3 region: CAISDIKEQYF. The CDR3 bases are TGTGCCATCAGTGATATAAAAGAGCAGTACTTC.

In its sample, this clone was seen a few times. The V call is TRBV14, the J call TRBJ2-7, with 11 bases lining up with TRBD2. V was clipped by 2 bases and J by 0 bases; unmatched bases: 6. Germline values: CDR1 SGHDN, CDR2 FVKESK. CDR3 length: 17 residues. The CDR3 loop is CASSQLAGGPRSYEQYF. Here the CDR3 DNA reads TGTGCCAGCAGCCAACTAGCGGGAGGTCCTCGCTCCTACGAGCAGTACTTC.

This clone has only one observation. V is TRBV18 and J is TRBJ2-1; possible D gene TRBD1, 5 bases. Germline V CDR1 and CDR2: KGHSH, LQKENI. This CDR3 contains 14 residues. Deletions cut 5 bases from V and 4 bases from J, with 12 bases between. The CDR3 sequence: CASSSATDYNEQFF. The CDR3 DNA follows: TGTGCCAGCTCATCGGCGACAGATTACAATGAGCAGTTCTTC.

The chain is built from TRBV6-1 and TRBJ2-7, with D unclear. Germline V CDR1 and CDR2: MNHNS, SASEGT. The CDR3 is 13 residues long. V lost 6 bases and J 2 bases, leaving 11 bases between the germline ends. The CDR3 bases are TGTGCCAGCAGCCGGAGAGAAACCTACGAGCAGTACTTC. Translation gives CASSRRETYEQYF.